This T cell receptor beta chain was captured in a study of T cell responses to AZD1222 COVID-19 vaccine. General study results and limits: Most donors were white British and more were female, and clonal diversity was possibly underestimated.

From germline, CDR1 is SGHNT and CDR2 YYREEE (reference sequence). The CDR3 is made up of 14 amino acids. V lost 5 bases, J lost 14 bases, and 20 bases lay in between. The method was immunoSEQ multiplex PCR; TCRdb's version includes in-frame clones alone and lacks a portion of them. The sample has tens of thousands of clones, approximately 90% seen once. For this clone: Its target is unknown.

This clonotype originated in an adult in good health. The chain carries TRBV5-4 and TRBJ1-6, with TRBD1 as a possible D gene (5 bases). Sequences were derived from peripheral blood, sampled on day 0 of MenACWY control vaccination. The DNA of the CDR3 is TGTGCCAGCAGTTCTGGGACGGCGCGGGAAACCCTCCACTTT. Encoded protein: CASSSGTARETLHF. The variable domain in full, with the rest retrieved from reference TRBV5-4 and TRBJ1-6, is ETGVTQSPTHLIKTRGQQVTLRCSSQSGHNTVSWYQQALGQGPQFIFQYYREEENGRGNFPPRFSGLQFPNYSSELNVNALELDDSALYLCASSSGTARETLHFGNGTRLTVT.